A single sample is the source of the 8 T cell receptor beta chains below, sequenced in a study of T cell repertoires in cytomegalovirus infection. The antigens for these receptors are not known. TCRdb ran MiXCR on the reads and lists one entry per CDR3 protein. The table has about 740,000 distinct CDR3 sequences, around a third seen once. Here the sequenced sample was cultured PBMCs, taken from culture after CMV antigen stimulation. These receptors all come from a human donor in good health (CMV status not recorded). Some clones in this sample may be carry-over from other donors' samples.

There are a few counts of this clonotype. The chain uses TRBV4-3 and TRBJ2-3; 8 nucleotides line up with TRBD2. With V trimmed by 0 bases and J by 2 bases, 4 bases remained unmatched. Germline loops: CDR1 LGHNA, CDR2 YSLEER. There are 16 residues in the CDR3. This CDR3 reads CASSQDGAGATDTQYF. CDR3 nucleotides: TGCGCCAGCAGCCAAGACGGAGCGGGAGCCACAGATACGCAGTATTTT.

The rearrangement joins TRBV7-2 to TRBJ1-2; 10 bases agree with TRBD1. The CDR3 is 15 amino acids. CDR1 and CDR2 from the germline V gene are SGHTA and FQGNSA. The trim removed 0 bases at V and 4 bases at J, leaving 2 bases unmatched. Written as DNA, the CDR3 is TGTGCCAGCAGCTTAGCCGGGACAGGGGCCTATGGCTACACCTTC. Translation gives CASSLAGTGAYGYTF. Full variable domain (rest looked up from reference TRBV7-2 and TRBJ1-2): GAGVSQSPSNKVTEKGKDVELRCDPISGHTALYWYRQSLGQGLEFLIYFQGNSAPDKSGLPSDRFSAERTGGSVSTLTIQRTQQEDSAVYLCASSLAGTGAYGYTFGSGTRLTVV.

This clonotype was counted a single time. The genes are TRBV5-4 and TRBJ2-3; D is ambiguous. Trimming stripped 5 bases from V and 6 bases from J, with 13 bases between. Germline V gene lookup returns CDR1 SGHNT and CDR2 YYREEE (reference sequence). This CDR3 has 13 amino acids. The CDR3 reads CASSFIQADTQYF. The CDR3 nucleotides read TGTGCCAGCAGTTTCATTCAGGCGGATACGCAGTATTTT. The full variable domain, its missing parts supplied by reference TRBV5-4 and TRBJ2-3, is ETGVTQSPTHLIKTRGQQVTLRCSSQSGHNTVSWYQQALGQGPQFIFQYYREEENGRGNFPPRFSGLQFPNYSSELNVNALELDDSALYLCASSFIQADTQYFGPGTRLTVL.

The CDR3 here is CASSQDRGNNEQFF. The CDR3 DNA is TGTGCCAGCAGTCAAGACAGGGGGAACAATGAGCAGTTCTTC. V is TRBV5-4 and J is TRBJ2-1; 9 nucleotides match TRBD1. Trimming cost V 5 bases and J 5 bases; bases outside gene matches: 5. Germline-derived CDR1 and CDR2 are SGHNT and YYREEE (reference sequence). The CDR3 has 14 amino acids.

The chain employs TRBV18 and TRBJ2-5; D gene uncertain. V was shortened by 0 bases and J by 5 bases, with 10 bases between the two germline ends. Germline assignment: CDR1 KGHSH and CDR2 LQKENI. The CDR3 contains 14 residues. CDR3 sequence: CASSPPTMTETQYF. The CDR3 DNA reads as TGTGCCAGCTCACCACCGACGATGACTGAGACCCAGTACTTC.

With regard to this clonotype: The junction differs from germline at one of its ends, possibly a read error. The chain is built from TRBV5-6 and TRBJ2-2; no firm D call. CDR1 and CDR2 from the germline V gene are SGHDT and YYEEEE. The CDR3 runs 15 residues. CDR3 sequence (DNA): TGTGCCAGCGGCTTGATCACTACAGACACCGGGGAGCTGTTTTTT. The encoded protein is CASGLITTDTGELFF.

The genes are TRBV4-1 and TRBJ2-1, with 7 bases identical to TRBD2. The V and J ends lost 4 bases and 5 bases, in that order; junction bases with no gene match: 11. CDR1 MGHRA and CDR2 YSYEKL come from the germline V gene. CDR3 length: 16 residues. The CDR3 nucleotides read TGCGCCAGCAGCCCCTATGGGGGGGGGAGCGACAATGAGCAGTTCTTC. This encodes CASSPYGGGSDNEQFF.

This rearrangement joins TRBV5-4 to TRBJ2-1; 8 nucleotides align to TRBD2. The length of the CDR3 is 16 residues. From germline, CDR1 is SGHNT and CDR2 YYREEE (reference sequence). V dropped 0 bases and J dropped 5; count of bases not matched to a gene: 7. DNA for the CDR3: TGTGCCAGCAGCTTGGGTACGCGGGGGGCGAACAATGAGCAGTTCTTC. It specifies CASSLGTRGANNEQFF.